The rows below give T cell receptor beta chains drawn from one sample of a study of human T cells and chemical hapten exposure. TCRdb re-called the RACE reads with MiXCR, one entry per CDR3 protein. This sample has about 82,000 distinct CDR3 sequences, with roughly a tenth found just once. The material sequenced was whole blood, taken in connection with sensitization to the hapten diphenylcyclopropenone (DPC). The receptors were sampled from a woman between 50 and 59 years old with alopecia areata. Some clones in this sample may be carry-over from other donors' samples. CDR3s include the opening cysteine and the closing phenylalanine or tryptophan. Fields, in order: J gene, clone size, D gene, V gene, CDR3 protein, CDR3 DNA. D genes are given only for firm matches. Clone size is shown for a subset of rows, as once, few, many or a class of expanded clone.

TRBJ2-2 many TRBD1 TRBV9 CASSVGTGSTGELFF TGTGCCAGCAGCGTCGGGACAGGGTCCACCGGGGAGCTGTTTTTT
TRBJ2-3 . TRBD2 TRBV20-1 CSAGGASGIADTQYF TGCAGTGCCGGGGGGGCTAGCGGGATCGCAGATACGCAGTATTTT
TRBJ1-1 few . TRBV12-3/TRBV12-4 CASALMRTEAFF TGTGCCAGCGCCCTGATGAGAACTGAAGCTTTCTTT
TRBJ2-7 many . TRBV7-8 CASVPQGPTSYEQYF TGTGCCAGCGTTCCTCAGGGCCCCACCTCCTACGAGCAGTACTTC
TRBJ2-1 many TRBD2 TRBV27 CASSPGTTIYNEQFF TGTGCCAGCAGTCCCGGGACTACCATCTACAATGAGCAGTTCTTC
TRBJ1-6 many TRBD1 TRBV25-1 CASSAWDREDSPLHF TGTGCCAGCAGTGCCTGGGACAGGGAAGATTCACCCCTCCACTTT
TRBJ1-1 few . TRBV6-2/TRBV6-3 CASSYSGSPEAFF TGTGCCAGCAGTTACTCGGGGAGTCCTGAAGCTTTCTTT
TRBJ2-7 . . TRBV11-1 CASSLDSSYEQYF TGTGCCAGCAGCTTGGACAGCTCCTACGAGCAGTACTTC
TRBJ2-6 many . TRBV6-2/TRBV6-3 CASSTGRLSGANVLTF TGTGCCAGCAGCACCGGACGGCTCTCTGGGGCCAACGTCCTGACTTTC
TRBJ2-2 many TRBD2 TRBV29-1 CSVEESSGRALTGELFF TGCAGCGTTGAAGAATCTAGCGGGAGGGCCCTTACCGGGGAGCTGTTTTTT
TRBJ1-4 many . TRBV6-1 CASSESSGGLGEKLFF TGTGCCAGCAGTGAAAGTTCTGGGGGGTTGGGTGAAAAACTGTTTTTT
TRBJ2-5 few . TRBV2 CASSEEVTQYF TGTGCCAGCAGTGAAGAAGTTACCCAGTACTTC
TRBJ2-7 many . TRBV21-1 CASSKVWTGTKEQYF TGTGCCAGCAGCAAAGTTTGGACAGGGACTAAAGAGCAGTACTTC
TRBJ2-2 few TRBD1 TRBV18 CASSLGTGGAPTGELFF TGTGCCAGCTCCCTCGGGACAGGGGGCGCACCTACCGGGGAGCTGTTTTTT
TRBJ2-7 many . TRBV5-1 CASSVGAGVVGEQYF TGCGCCAGCAGCGTGGGTGCGGGCGTGGTGGGGGAGCAGTACTTC
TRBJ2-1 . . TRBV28 CASGVVRKQFF TGTGCCAGCGGGGTGGTCCGGAAGCAGTTCTTC
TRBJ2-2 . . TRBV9 CASSRDPTRGTGELFF TGTGCCAGCAGCAGAGATCCGACTAGGGGCACCGGGGAGCTGTTTTTT
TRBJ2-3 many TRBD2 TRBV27 CASSSGGLAGVSDTQYF TGTGCCAGCAGCTCCGGCGGACTAGCGGGAGTTTCAGATACGCAGTATTTT